This T cell receptor (beta chain) was observed in a study of identical twins. V was clipped by 2 bases and J by 4 bases, with 9 bases between them. CDR1 is KGHSH, CDR2 LQKENI, per germline. The CDR3 totals 15 residues. A single record per CDR3 protein comes from TCRdb applying MiXCR to the 5' RACE reads. The sample records about 720,000 distinct CDR3 sequences, 8.6% being singletons. At least ten counts were recorded for this clonotype. The data were also submitted as part of a second study, on yellow fever vaccine responses in identical twins.

The chain couples TRBV18 to TRBJ2-6, with D perhaps TRBD1 or TRBD2 (5 bases each). The sequence derives from a woman in her late teens or twenties in good health. Sample: PBMCs. CDR3 loop: CASSPLGTGANVLTF. The DNA of the CDR3 is TGTGCCAGCTCACCATTGGGGACCGGGGCCAACGTCCTGACTTTC.